This T cell receptor (beta chain) was profiled in a study of cytotoxic CD8 clonotypes in ibrutinib-treated CLL. The wider study: Recorded responses included 25 or so partial and 2 complete; following median about 70 months, approximately 14 stayed remitted and about 12 progressed. Response samples were obtained once patients had received a median approximately 11 months of treatment, range 6 to 36. Productive templates averaged around 250,000 per sample, and productive rearrangements 90,000 to 100,000. Study-level results: Age-matched healthy donor levels were exceeded by baseline clonality, which tracked circulating CD8+ T-cell counts.

Clones were sequenced by immunoSEQ multiplex PCR, and TCRdb holds only the in-frame ones, with some missing. The data contain 150,000 to 200,000 clones, roughly 88% of them seen just once; the ten biggest clones take up around 3.1%. Regarding this clone: The target antigen is unknown.

The CDR3 totals 14 residues. Looked up from germline, CDR1 is MNHNY and CDR2 is SVGAGI (reference sequence). Trimming took 6 bases from V and 5 from J; bases not matched to a gene: 8. The V call is TRBV6-6, the J call TRBJ2-7, with 9 bases that match TRBD1. This clonotype was sampled from a human donor with chronic lymphocytic leukemia. The sample in question was PBMCs, obtained at disease progression, from a patient treated with ibrutinib. The CDR3 sequence is CASSLTGGAHEQYF. The CDR3 DNA is TGTGCCAGCAGCCTAACAGGGGGCGCCCACGAGCAGTACTTC.